A selection of T cell receptor beta chains follows, all from one sample in a study of PD-L1 blockade in urothelial cancer. Assay: immunoSEQ multiplex PCR; the TCRdb copy retains only in-frame clones and omits some. The sample includes tens of thousands of clones, more than 70% of them seen just once. Sequenced here: PBMCs, sampled around atezolizumab (anti-PD-L1) treatment. Receptor source: a man in his 60s with urothelial cancer. CDR3s include the opening cysteine and the closing phenylalanine or tryptophan. Each record gives: V gene, J gene, D gene, clone size, CDR3 DNA, CDR3 protein. D genes are given only for firm matches. Clone size appears in some rows only: once, few, many, or a class for an expanded clone.

TRBV7-3,TRBJ2-1,.,.,TGTGCCAGCAGTGATGGGGGGATTAATGAGCAGTTCTTC,CASSDGGINEQFF
TRBV19,TRBJ1-5,TRBD1,.,TGTGCCAGTAAACAGGGGTCAGGTCAGCCCCAGCATTTT,CASKQGSGQPQHF
TRBV6-5,TRBJ1-5,TRBD1,.,TGTGCCAGCGCCGGGACAGGCCATCAGCCCCAGCATTTT,CASAGTGHQPQHF
TRBV6-1,TRBJ1-2,.,.,TGTGCCAGCAGTGAACGACTGGCTCGGTCGGGCTACACCTTC,CASSERLARSGYTF
TRBV7-6,TRBJ2-1,TRBD1,.,TGTGCCAGCAGCGCGACAGGGGCCTACAATGAGCAGTTCTTC,CASSATGAYNEQFF
TRBV5-1,TRBJ2-5,TRBD1,.,TGCGCCAGCAGCTTGGGGACAGGGGGCCAAGAGACCCAGTACTTC,CASSLGTGGQETQYF
TRBV6-6,TRBJ2-7,.,once,TGTGCCAGCAGTTACCCGCGGGACAGCCTGGGAGAGCAGTACTTC,CASSYPRDSLGEQYF
TRBV29-1,TRBJ1-1,TRBD1,.,TGCAGCGTTGTTGACAGGGGGCTTGGAGCTTTCTTT,CSVVDRGLGAFF
TRBV30,TRBJ1-5,.,.,TGTGCCCTCGGCAGGGGAGTCGATCAGCCCCAGCATTTT,CALGRGVDQPQHF
TRBV5-1,TRBJ1-4,TRBD1,.,TGCGCCAGCAGTCGGACAGGGTCAAATGAAAAACTGTTTTTT,CASSRTGSNEKLFF
TRBV5-6,TRBJ2-1,TRBD1,.,TGTGCCAGCAGCCTCCAGGGGGCACCTGCCTACAATGAGCAGTTCTTC,CASSLQGAPAYNEQFF
TRBV4-1,TRBJ1-1,TRBD1,.,TGCGCCAGCAGCCAAGGATTCCTGGGACAGGGGGCACGCACTGAAGCTTTCTTT,CASSQGFLGQGARTEAFF
TRBV18,TRBJ2-6,.,.,TGTGCCAGCTCATCGAAACAGGGATCTGGGGCCAACGTCCTGACTTTC,CASSSKQGSGANVLTF
TRBV5-1,TRBJ2-3,TRBD2,.,TGCGCCAGCAGCTTGGGGCGGGGGGACACAGATACGCAGTATTTT,CASSLGRGDTDTQYF
TRBV5-1,TRBJ2-7,.,.,TGCGCCAGCACCACATCGGGGAACTCCTACGAGCAGTACTTC,CASTTSGNSYEQYF
TRBV11-3,TRBJ2-7,TRBD2,.,TGTGCCAGCAGCTTAAGGCTAGCGGGAGTTGGCGAGCAGTACTTC,CASSLRLAGVGEQYF
TRBV7-3,TRBJ2-3,.,.,TGTGCCAGCAGCCCAGGCATTAGCACAGATACGCAGTATTTT,CASSPGISTDTQYF
TRBV19,TRBJ2-3,TRBD1,.,TGTGCCAGTAGTATACAGGGGGCACGATATACGCAGTATTTT,CASSIQGARYTQYF
TRBV27,TRBJ2-5,.,.,TGTGCCAGCAGGAGACAGTCCCAAGAGACCCAGTACTTC,CASRRQSQETQYF
TRBV13,TRBJ1-1,TRBD1,.,TGTGCCAGCAGCATCCGGACAGGGGGCAACACTGAAGCTTTCTTT,CASSIRTGGNTEAFF
TRBV7-9,TRBJ2-7,TRBD1,.,TGTGCCAGCAGCCGCCTCGACAGGGTTGTAGACGAGCAGTACTTC,CASSRLDRVVDEQYF
TRBV4-3,TRBJ2-1,TRBD2,.,TGCGCCAGCAGCTTGGGGCTAGCGGGATACGGTGAGCAGTTCTTC,CASSLGLAGYGEQFF